These T cell receptor beta chains were read from a single sample in a study of cytomegalovirus exposure and HLA in healthy donors. Using immunoSEQ multiplex PCR, the repertoire was profiled, and TCRdb retains in-frame clones only, with some absent. The data show over 150,000 clones, around 80% seen once. Material for sequencing was PBMCs. These receptors originate from a girl under 10 years old in good health and CMV-seropositive. Both conserved end residues are part of each CDR3. D genes are given only for firm matches. Some rows mark clone size as missing; the rest say once, few, many or name a class of expanded clone.

CDR3: CASSSPFSGSPQRPYNEQFF
DNA: TGTGCCAGCAGCTCCCCCTTTAGCGGATCTCCCCAGAGGCCCTACAATGAGCAGTTCTTC
V: TRBV11-3
J: TRBJ2-1
D: .
size: .

CDR3: CASSEHGRNTGELFF
DNA: TGTGCCAGCAGTGAACATGGGAGGAACACCGGGGAGCTGTTTTTT
V: TRBV6-1
J: TRBJ2-2
D: .
size: .

CDR3: CASRATGWNTEAFF
DNA: TGTGCCAGTAGAGCGACAGGGTGGAACACTGAAGCTTTCTTT
V: TRBV19
J: TRBJ1-1
D: TRBD1
size: .

CDR3: CASSQEDRVYEQYF
DNA: TGCGCCAGCAGCCAAGAGGACAGGGTCTACGAGCAGTACTTC
V: TRBV4-1
J: TRBJ2-7
D: TRBD1
size: .

CDR3: CASSPGQNYGYTF
DNA: TGTGCCAGCAGTCCGGGACAGAACTATGGCTACACCTTC
V: TRBV9
J: TRBJ1-2
D: TRBD1
size: .

CDR3: CASTSLAGSLGVNTEAFF
DNA: TGTGCCAGCACGAGTTTGGCAGGGTCGCTAGGGGTGAACACTGAAGCTTTCTTT
V: TRBV27
J: TRBJ1-1
D: .
size: .

CDR3: CASSFGLAGGPVRGEQFF
DNA: TGTGCCAGCAGCTTTGGACTAGCGGGAGGTCCGGTTCGGGGTGAGCAGTTCTTC
V: TRBV7-6
J: TRBJ2-1
D: TRBD2
size: .

CDR3: CASSLVLGLAEYEQYF
DNA: TGTGCCAGCAGCTTAGTCTTGGGACTAGCGGAATACGAGCAGTACTTC
V: TRBV11-3
J: TRBJ2-7
D: TRBD2
size: .

CDR3: CASSASGTGKYF
DNA: TGTGCCAGCAGTGCGTCCGGGACAGGGAAGTACTTC
V: TRBV25-1
J: TRBJ2-7
D: TRBD1
size: .

CDR3: CASSYGIGGFGYTF
DNA: TGTGCCAGCAGTTATGGTATTGGAGGTTTTGGCTACACCTTC
V: TRBV6-5
J: TRBJ1-2
D: .
size: .

CDR3: CAITPGQGNNEQFF
DNA: TGTGCCATCACCCCGGGACAGGGGAACAATGAGCAGTTCTTC
V: TRBV10-3
J: TRBJ2-1
D: TRBD1
size: .

CDR3: CAWSQTTGADPYTF
DNA: TGTGCCTGGAGTCAAACGACAGGTGCAGACCCGTACACCTTC
V: TRBV30
J: TRBJ1-2
D: .
size: once

CDR3: CAWTTYASGSYNEQFF
DNA: TGTGCCTGGACTACGTACGCTAGCGGCTCCTACAATGAGCAGTTCTTC
V: TRBV30
J: TRBJ2-1
D: TRBD2
size: .

CDR3: CAWKGGADREAFF
DNA: TGTGCCTGGAAGGGGGGGGCAGATCGTGAAGCTTTCTTT
V: TRBV30
J: TRBJ1-1
D: .
size: .

CDR3: CASSSRDRGAEAFF
DNA: TGTGCCAGCAGTTCCCGGGACAGGGGCGCTGAAGCTTTCTTT
V: TRBV27
J: TRBJ1-1
D: TRBD1
size: .

CDR3: CASSDRTQGITEAFF
DNA: TGTGCCAGCAGTGACCGGACTCAAGGGATCACTGAAGCTTTCTTT
V: TRBV2
J: TRBJ1-1
D: .
size: .

CDR3: CASTPPDGLTYNEQFF
DNA: TGTGCCAGCACCCCACCCGACGGACTAACCTACAATGAGCAGTTCTTC
V: TRBV5-4
J: TRBJ2-1
D: .
size: .

CDR3: CASSSTGQDNEKLFF
DNA: TGTGCCAGCAGTTCGACCGGACAGGATAATGAAAAACTGTTTTTT
V: TRBV28
J: TRBJ1-4
D: TRBD1
size: .

CDR3: CASRSLRGFPPEQYF
DNA: TGTGCCAGCAGGTCTCTAAGGGGCTTCCCTCCCGAGCAGTACTTC
V: TRBV6-5
J: TRBJ2-7
D: .
size: .

CDR3: CASSAIAGERETQYF
DNA: TGTGCCAGCAGTGCCATAGCGGGAGAAAGGGAGACCCAGTACTTC
V: TRBV6-5
J: TRBJ2-5
D: TRBD2
size: .

CDR3: CASKTATMNTEAFF
DNA: TGTGCCAGCAAGACAGCCACTATGAACACTGAAGCTTTCTTT
V: TRBV6-5
J: TRBJ1-1
D: .
size: once

CDR3: CASSFSYSEQYF
DNA: TGCGCCAGCAGCTTTTCTTACAGCGAGCAGTACTTC
V: TRBV5-1
J: TRBJ2-7
D: .
size: .

CDR3: CASSANRIIEEKLFF
DNA: TGTGCCAGCAGTGCAAACAGGATAATAGAGGAAAAACTGTTTTTT
V: TRBV28
J: TRBJ1-4
D: .
size: .

CDR3: CASSLTSASDGYTF
DNA: TGCGCCAGCAGCTTGACAAGCGCGTCGGATGGCTACACCTTC
V: TRBV5-1
J: TRBJ1-2
D: .
size: .

CDR3: CASSFQAGRRGANVLTF
DNA: TGTGCCAGCAGTTTTCAAGCGGGAAGAAGGGGGGCCAACGTCCTGACTTTC
V: TRBV28
J: TRBJ2-6
D: TRBD2
size: .

CDR3: CATSSGQASSYNSPLHF
DNA: TGTGCCACCAGCAGCGGACAGGCAAGCTCCTATAATTCACCCCTCCACTTT
V: TRBV15
J: TRBJ1-6
D: TRBD1
size: .

CDR3: CASNNRESTDTQYF
DNA: TGTGCCAGCAATAACCGGGAGAGTACAGATACGCAGTATTTT
V: TRBV25-1
J: TRBJ2-3
D: .
size: .

CDR3: CASNLDFSGNTIYF
DNA: TGTGCCAGCAACCTTGACTTTTCTGGAAACACCATATATTTT
V: TRBV7-2
J: TRBJ1-3
D: .
size: .

CDR3: CASSLQGAAYEQYF
DNA: TGTGCCAGCTCATTACAGGGGGCCGCCTACGAGCAGTACTTC
V: TRBV18
J: TRBJ2-7
D: TRBD1
size: .

CDR3: CASSPGTGMGNEQFF
DNA: TGTGCCAGCTCCCCCGGGACAGGGATGGGAAATGAGCAGTTCTTC
V: TRBV18
J: TRBJ2-1
D: TRBD1
size: .

CDR3: CASSFGLGGGANVLTF
DNA: TGTGCCAGCAGCTTTGGGCTGGGGGGTGGGGCCAACGTCCTGACTTTC
V: TRBV5-6
J: TRBJ2-6
D: .
size: .

CDR3: CASSYSRGNQPQHF
DNA: TGTGCCAGCAGTTACTCCCGGGGCAATCAGCCCCAGCATTTT
V: TRBV6-5
J: TRBJ1-5
D: .
size: .

CDR3: CASSQVGINLQPQHF
DNA: TGCGCCAGCAGCCAAGTTGGCATAAATCTTCAGCCCCAGCATTTT
V: TRBV4-1
J: TRBJ1-5
D: .
size: .

CDR3: CASSSGQRPYGYTF
DNA: TGTGCCAGCAGCTCCGGACAGCGACCCTATGGCTACACCTTC
V: TRBV7-2
J: TRBJ1-2
D: .
size: .

CDR3: CASRKDRDSEFF
DNA: TGTGCCAGCAGGAAGGACAGGGACTCGGAGTTCTTC
V: TRBV2
J: TRBJ2-1
D: TRBD1
size: .

CDR3: CASSLRGGPNNEQFF
DNA: TGTGCCAGCAGCTTAAGAGGCGGCCCAAACAATGAGCAGTTCTTC
V: TRBV7-3
J: TRBJ2-1
D: .
size: .

CDR3: CASSRYLAGANADTQYF
DNA: TGTGCCAGCAGTAGATACTTAGCGGGAGCCAACGCAGATACGCAGTATTTT
V: TRBV27
J: TRBJ2-3
D: TRBD2
size: .

CDR3: CASSSGPGYNEQFF
DNA: TGTGCCAGCAGCTCCGGACCGGGATACAATGAGCAGTTCTTC
V: TRBV5-4
J: TRBJ2-1
D: .
size: .

CDR3: CASSSRTGGGNTIYF
DNA: TGTGCCAGCAGTTCCCGGACAGGGGGAGGAAACACCATATATTTT
V: TRBV27
J: TRBJ1-3
D: TRBD1
size: .

CDR3: CATSRDRVEQYF
DNA: TGTGCCACCAGCAGAGATCGGGTAGAGCAGTACTTC
V: TRBV15
J: TRBJ2-7
D: .
size: .

CDR3: CASGLGVSEAFF
DNA: TGTGCTAGTGGTTTAGGGGTCAGTGAAGCTTTCTTT
V: TRBV12-5
J: TRBJ1-1
D: .
size: once

CDR3: CASSEVGQPWDEQFF
DNA: TGCGCCAGCAGTGAGGTAGGACAGCCCTGGGATGAGCAGTTCTTC
V: TRBV10-2
J: TRBJ2-1
D: .
size: once

CDR3: CASSLADRQNTEAFF
DNA: TGTGCCAGCAGCTTAGCCGACAGACAGAACACTGAAGCTTTCTTT
V: TRBV7-9
J: TRBJ1-1
D: .
size: few

CDR3: CASSERIRGFNEKLFF
DNA: TGTGCCAGCAGTGAACGGATTCGAGGGTTTAATGAAAAACTGTTTTTT
V: TRBV6-1
J: TRBJ1-4
D: .
size: few

CDR3: CASSKRLASYNEQFF
DNA: TGTGCCAGCAGTAAGCGCCTAGCGTCCTACAATGAGCAGTTCTTC
V: TRBV25-1
J: TRBJ2-1
D: .
size: .

CDR3: CASSQRLASTDTQYF
DNA: TGTGCCAGCAGCCAAAGACTAGCTAGCACAGATACGCAGTATTTT
V: TRBV5-4
J: TRBJ2-3
D: TRBD2
size: .

CDR3: CASSLKWERGPDGYTF
DNA: TGCGCCAGCAGCTTGAAATGGGAGCGGGGCCCGGATGGCTACACCTTC
V: TRBV5-1
J: TRBJ1-2
D: .
size: .

CDR3: CSVEASGDNEQFF
DNA: TGCAGCGTTGAAGCTAGTGGCGACAATGAGCAGTTCTTC
V: TRBV29-1
J: TRBJ2-1
D: .
size: .

CDR3: CASSQDRGYSPLHF
DNA: TGTGCCAGCAGTCAGGACAGGGGGTATTCACCCCTCCACTTT
V: TRBV6-1
J: TRBJ1-6
D: TRBD1
size: once

CDR3: CASSSLAGEVTGELFF
DNA: TGTGCCAGCAGCTCTCTAGCGGGAGAGGTAACCGGGGAGCTGTTTTTT
V: TRBV7-8
J: TRBJ2-2
D: TRBD2
size: .

CDR3: CARSLVRTDYEQYF
DNA: TGTGCCAGAAGCTTAGTCAGGACAGACTACGAGCAGTACTTC
V: TRBV5-3
J: TRBJ2-7
D: .
size: .

CDR3: CASSYLGGAFF
DNA: TGTGCCAGCAGTTACCTCGGGGGAGCTTTCTTT
V: TRBV6-5
J: TRBJ1-1
D: .
size: .

CDR3: CASSSTGLAGEQYF
DNA: TGTGCCAGCAGTTCAACGGGACTAGCGGGGGAGCAGTACTTC
V: TRBV6-5
J: TRBJ2-7
D: TRBD2
size: .

CDR3: CASSLRPFTDTQYF
DNA: TGTGCCAGCAGTTTACGTCCTTTCACAGATACGCAGTATTTT
V: TRBV28
J: TRBJ2-3
D: .
size: .

CDR3: CASGLGGAGTEAFF
DNA: TGTGCTAGTGGCCTGGGGGGGGCTGGAACTGAAGCTTTCTTT
V: TRBV12-5
J: TRBJ1-1
D: .
size: .